The clone carrying this TCR beta chain was counted only a few times. Antigen unknown. This CDR3 is built from 16 residues. Trimming took 4 bases from V and 2 from J; bases not matched to a gene: 8. Germline-derived CDR1 and CDR2 are SGHVS and FNYEAQ. This specimen belongs to a study of T cell repertoires in cytomegalovirus infection. Study details: Well-studied HLA-B-restricted epitopes and recently identified HLA-C-restricted epitopes of CMV were both used in the study. Public TCR beta signatures were indicative of both CMV infection and a matching HLA type.

TCRdb reprocessed the reads with MiXCR, giving one entry per CDR3 protein. The sample records around 570,000 distinct CDR3 sequences, 40% being singletons. General observations from the study: It was HLA-C-restricted CMV-specific TCR beta clonotypes that dominated the response ex vivo. Cumulative frequency (of public TCR beta family members) identified carriers of CMV plus the relevant HLA.

This chain connects TRBV7-6 to TRBJ2-5; TRBD2 aligns across 9 bases. The origin of this receptor is a human donor in good health (CMV status not recorded). Some clones in this sample may be carry-over from other donors' samples. The sequences come from cultured PBMCs, collected from culture after CMV antigen stimulation. The CDR3 protein is CASSSFSGGRQETQYF. The CDR3 coding sequence is TGTGCCAGCAGCTCTTTTAGCGGGGGCCGACAAGAGACCCAGTACTTC.